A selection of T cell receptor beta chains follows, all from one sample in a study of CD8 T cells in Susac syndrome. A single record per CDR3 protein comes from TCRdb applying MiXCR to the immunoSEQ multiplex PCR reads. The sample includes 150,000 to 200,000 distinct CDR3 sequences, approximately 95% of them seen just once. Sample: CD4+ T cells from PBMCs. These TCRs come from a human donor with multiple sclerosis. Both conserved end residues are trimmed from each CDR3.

CDR3 protein: SVGEAKNIQY
J gene: TRBJ2-4
V gene: TRBV29-1

CDR3 protein: ASSLAGDNEQF
J gene: TRBJ2-1
V gene: TRBV12-3/TRBV12-4

CDR3 protein: ASSPRGLEFEDRRNQPQH
J gene: TRBJ1-5
V gene: TRBV6-1

CDR3 protein: ASSPSRGIHEQY
J gene: TRBJ2-7
V gene: TRBV7-8

CDR3 protein: ASSSRGGETQY
J gene: TRBJ2-5
V gene: TRBV6-5

CDR3 protein: ATRGPGTAATGELF
J gene: TRBJ2-2
V gene: TRBV24-1

CDR3 protein: ASSYSGTGASEQF
J gene: TRBJ2-1
V gene: TRBV6-5

CDR3 protein: ASSPTKRYYEQY
J gene: TRBJ2-7
V gene: TRBV5-6

CDR3 protein: ASSAQRGHEQF
J gene: TRBJ2-1
V gene: TRBV7-3

CDR3 protein: ATSDRLRADTQY
J gene: TRBJ2-3
V gene: TRBV24-1

CDR3 protein: ASSLAFNQPQH
J gene: TRBJ1-5
V gene: TRBV7-9

CDR3 protein: ASDVGAKNYGYT
J gene: TRBJ1-2
V gene: TRBV28

CDR3 protein: ASSYISGRADNEQF
J gene: TRBJ2-1
V gene: TRBV6-5

CDR3 protein: ASSRYTDYEQY
J gene: TRBJ2-7
V gene: TRBV7-2

CDR3 protein: SARDTGINEKLF
J gene: TRBJ1-4
V gene: TRBV20-1

CDR3 protein: ASSRDGAIGGYT
J gene: TRBJ1-2
V gene: TRBV7-9

CDR3 protein: ASSFRGRDYGYT
J gene: TRBJ1-2
V gene: TRBV25-1

CDR3 protein: AWSVHGNTEAF
J gene: TRBJ1-1
V gene: TRBV30

CDR3 protein: ASSILALPNTEAF
J gene: TRBJ1-1
V gene: TRBV19

CDR3 protein: ASSYRQGAITDTQY
J gene: TRBJ2-3
V gene: TRBV5-1

CDR3 protein: ASSLGRGSETQY
J gene: TRBJ2-5
V gene: TRBV12-3/TRBV12-4

CDR3 protein: ASSQVRGTEAF
J gene: TRBJ1-1
V gene: TRBV3-1

CDR3 protein: AWSVFGTGGTGELF
J gene: TRBJ2-2
V gene: TRBV30

CDR3 protein: ASSLTSSISEQY
J gene: TRBJ2-7
V gene: TRBV5-4

CDR3 protein: ASRGLAGVVYEQY
J gene: TRBJ2-7
V gene: TRBV27

CDR3 protein: ASSLGTYGGGELF
J gene: TRBJ2-2
V gene: TRBV12-3/TRBV12-4

CDR3 protein: ASSTDKRQTQY
J gene: TRBJ2-5
V gene: TRBV28

CDR3 protein: ASRSYSLTGANVLT
J gene: TRBJ2-6
V gene: TRBV6-2/TRBV6-3

CDR3 protein: ASRRIPGRAGTEAF
J gene: TRBJ1-1
V gene: TRBV4-1

CDR3 protein: ASSPDTTEAF
J gene: TRBJ1-1
V gene: TRBV28

CDR3 protein: ASSQDPLGGMLGNQPQH
J gene: TRBJ1-5
V gene: TRBV4-2

CDR3 protein: ASSSTSGSTDTQY
J gene: TRBJ2-3
V gene: TRBV18

CDR3 protein: ASSQRQETQY
J gene: TRBJ2-5
V gene: TRBV12-3/TRBV12-4

CDR3 protein: ARGAVKEKLF
J gene: TRBJ1-4
V gene: TRBV6-4

CDR3 protein: ASSYSSSLAKNIQY
J gene: TRBJ2-4
V gene: TRBV6-5

CDR3 protein: ASSLGSSGANVLT
J gene: TRBJ2-6
V gene: TRBV5-1

CDR3 protein: ASSSIAGGFRTGELF
J gene: TRBJ2-2
V gene: TRBV11-2

CDR3 protein: ASSRQGETQY
J gene: TRBJ2-5
V gene: TRBV19

CDR3 protein: ASSLADQETQY
J gene: TRBJ2-5
V gene: TRBV12-3/TRBV12-4

CDR3 protein: ASSSKGVTGTSQETQY
J gene: TRBJ2-5
V gene: TRBV7-9

CDR3 protein: ASSPYPQVGSYEQY
J gene: TRBJ2-7
V gene: TRBV27

CDR3 protein: ASSSSYTEAF
J gene: TRBJ1-1
V gene: TRBV6-2/TRBV6-3

CDR3 protein: ASSLDLQGTYEQY
J gene: TRBJ2-7
V gene: TRBV11-2

CDR3 protein: ASRTDRYEQY
J gene: TRBJ2-7
V gene: TRBV6-1

CDR3 protein: ASSQDPAGIPYEQY
J gene: TRBJ2-7
V gene: TRBV3-1